The entry that follows covers one TCR beta chain sequence. This sample was taken from a study of blood T cell repertoires in COVID-19. In the original processing: Estimation of nucleated cell counts relied on the amplification of reference gene primers. Only in-frame clones appear in the TCRdb table, and some are missing; sequencing was by immunoSEQ multiplex PCR. Clone size and the V and J calls come from that table; the DNA yielded D and trimming. The table shows more than 140,000 clones, with 85% to 90% occurring only once. The ends were cut back, 1 base at V and 0 bases at J, with 22 bases in the middle. Per the germline V gene, CDR1 is MGHRA and CDR2 is YSYEKL. There are 19 residues in the CDR3.

Sequenced input: peripheral blood. This receptor was taken from a woman aged 60-75 years with acute or convalescent COVID-19. The chain combines TRBV4-1 with TRBJ2-7, with D tentatively TRBD2 (5 bases). In DNA, the CDR3 is TGCGCCAGCAGCCAAGGGAACCCCAAGGAGGTTTCGAGCTCCTACGAGCAGTACTTC. Protein product: CASSQGNPKEVSSSYEQYF.